These 27 T cell receptor beta chains came from one sample sequenced in a study of blood T cell repertoires in COVID-19. Measured with immunoSEQ multiplex PCR; TCRdb has only the in-frame clones, and not every one. The profile shows around 170,000 clones, approximately 80% of them singletons. Sequencing was carried out using peripheral blood. Receptors were obtained from a human donor in a cohort sampled during active COVID-19.

The chain combines TRBV7-2 with TRBJ1-1; 8 bases line up with TRBD1. CDR1 and CDR2 (germline): SGHTA, FQGNSA. V gave up 3 bases and J gave up 1 base; unmatched junction bases: 4. The CDR3 is 15 residues long. CDR3 residues: CASSFHGQGNTEAFF. The CDR3 nucleotides are TGTGCCAGCAGCTTTCATGGACAGGGGAACACTGAAGCTTTCTTT. The whole variable domain, filled in from reference TRBV7-2 and TRBJ1-1, reads GAGVSQSPSNKVTEKGKDVELRCDPISGHTALYWYRQSLGQGLEFLIYFQGNSAPDKSGLPSDRFSAERTGGSVSTLTIQRTQQEDSAVYLCASSFHGQGNTEAFFGQGTRLTVV.

The chain has TRBV13 and TRBJ2-5; 12 bases match TRBD2. This CDR3 region has 19 residues. Trimming cost V 5 bases and J 4 bases; bases outside gene matches: 17. Germline V lookup: CDR1 PRHDT, CDR2 FYEKMQ (reference sequence). CDR3 amino acids: CASSLRLAGAGGGRETQYF. The CDR3 DNA reads as TGTGCCAGCAGCCTCAGACTAGCGGGAGCCGGAGGGGGGCGAGAGACCCAGTACTTC.

This chain links TRBV19 with TRBJ2-2; tentative D call: TRBD2 (5 bases). Trimming took 5 bases from V and 4 from J, leaving 8 bases between them. From germline, CDR1 is LNHDA and CDR2 SQIVND (reference sequence). This CDR3 has 13 amino acids. CDR3 amino acids: CASSFRGTGELFF. The CDR3 DNA follows: TGTGCCAGTAGTTTTCGGGGCACCGGGGAGCTGTTTTTT.

This clone was seen only once. The V call is TRBV9, the J call TRBJ2-5; a weak D match, TRBD2 (5 bases). Between the trimmed V and J ends, which lost 0 bases and 10 bases, there was a span of 19 bases. Germline CDR1 reads SGDLS; CDR2 reads YYNGEE. The CDR3 runs to 15 residues. DNA of the CDR3: TGTGCCAGCAGCGTAGATCCAGTTGGCCCCGGAGGCCAGTACTTC. The encoded protein is CASSVDPVGPGGQYF.

The chain couples TRBV20-1 to TRBJ2-5; possible D gene TRBD2, 5 bases. With 3 bases removed from V and 2 bases from J, the gap between germline ends came to 13 bases. This CDR3 has 14 amino acids. Germline loops: CDR1 DFQATT, CDR2 SNEGSKA (reference sequence). The CDR3 region is CSASDHRGQETQYF. In nucleotides, the CDR3 is TGCAGTGCTAGTGACCACCGAGGGCAAGAGACCCAGTACTTC.

The chain uses TRBV27 and TRBJ1-2; D is unclear. Trimming pared 4 bases from V and 0 bases from J, leaving 12 bases between. The CDR3 consists of 15 residues. CDR1 is MNHEY and CDR2 is SMNVEV in the germline V gene (reference sequence). The CDR3: CASSYGRGANYGYTF. In DNA, the CDR3 is TGTGCCAGCAGTTATGGTAGAGGAGCTAACTATGGCTACACCTTC.

The chain combines TRBV28 with TRBJ2-7; tentatively, D is TRBD1 (5 bases). Germline lookup yields CDR1 MDHEN and CDR2 SYDVKM. V lost 5 bases and J lost 10, with 12 bases in between. The CDR3 is 11 amino acids. CDR3 sequence reads: CASSMGRAQYF. Here the CDR3 DNA reads TGTGCCAGCAGTATGGGCAGGGCCCAGTACTTC.

The chain is built from TRBV6-5 and TRBJ1-1; weak D call: TRBD1 (6 bases). V lost 7 bases and J lost 0, with 12 bases in between. Germline V gene sequence: CDR1 MNHEY, CDR2 SVGAGI. The CDR3 contains 14 residues. CDR3 DNA: TGTGCCAGCAAAGAGACAGGATTGAACACTGAAGCTTTCTTT. It specifies CASKETGLNTEAFF.

This chain connects TRBV4-3 to TRBJ2-7; 12 nucleotides align to TRBD2. The V gene's germline CDR1 is LGHNA and CDR2 YSLEER. This CDR3 is 17 amino acids long. V lost 0 bases, J lost 1 base, and 4 bases stayed unmatched. The CDR3 region has the DNA TGCGCCAGCAGCCAAGATCGCCTAGCGGGAGGGTCCTACGAGCAGTACTTC. Protein sequence: CASSQDRLAGGSYEQYF.

This clone was recorded once. The rearrangement joins TRBV5-6 to TRBJ2-7; TRBD1 matches 7 bases. This CDR3 spans 14 amino acids. Per germline, CDR1 SGHDT and CDR2 YYEEEE. Unmatched junction bases numbered 3, after V lost 2 bases and J lost 1 base. CDR3 loop: CASSFGTASYEQYF. The CDR3 bases are TGTGCCAGCAGCTTCGGGACAGCGTCCTACGAGCAGTACTTC.

The V gene is TRBV9, the J gene TRBJ2-7, with D perhaps TRBD2 (6 bases). CDR1 SGDLS and CDR2 YYNGEE come from the germline V gene. CDR3 length: 14 amino acids. Trimming cost V 4 bases and J 6 bases, with 17 bases left between them. The CDR3 DNA sequence: TGTGCCAGCAGCAGCCGGGACTGGGCGGGCGAGCAGTACTTC. This encodes CASSSRDWAGEQYF. The entire variable domain, with the rest obtained from reference TRBV9 and TRBJ2-7, is as follows: DSGVTQTPKHLITATGQRVTLRCSPRSGDLSVYWYQQSLDQGLQFLIQYYNGEERAKGNILERFSAQQFPDLHSELNLSSLELGDSALYFCASSSRDWAGEQYFGPGTRLTVT.

This clone was picked up one time. This chain uses TRBV3-1 (or the pseudogene TRBV3-2) with TRBJ2-7; perhaps TRBD1 as D (6 bases). The CDR3 length is 12 residues. Germline-derived CDR1 and CDR2 are LGHDT and YNNKEL (reference sequence). The V and J ends lost 2 bases and 6 bases respectively, with 8 bases between them. The DNA for the CDR3 is TGTGCCAGCAGCCAATACAGGGTCGAGCAGTACTTC. This translates into CASSQYRVEQYF.

J is TRBJ2-7 and V is TRBV6-1; a weak D match, TRBD1 (6 bases). The germline gives CDR1 MNHNS, CDR2 SASEGT. The CDR3 spans 16 residues. V was pared by 3 bases and J by 2 bases, with 17 bases between. CDR3 region: CASSDGRQARTYEQYF. In nucleotides, the CDR3 is TGTGCCAGCAGTGATGGGCGACAGGCAAGAACCTACGAGCAGTACTTC.

The V call is TRBV19, the J call TRBJ2-7, with 11 bases that match TRBD2. Germline CDR1 LNHDA, CDR2 SQIVND (reference sequence). With V trimmed by 6 bases and J by 3 bases, 7 bases remained unmatched. This CDR3 is 15 amino acids long. The CDR3 here is CASSPATSGIYEQYF. Written as DNA, the CDR3 is TGTGCCAGTAGCCCCGCGACTAGCGGGATCTACGAGCAGTACTTC.

The chain joins TRBV28 to TRBJ1-4; TRBD1 matches at 8 bases. This CDR3 contains 16 residues. The V and J ends lost 2 bases and 7 bases, in that order; junction bases with no gene match: 9. Germline CDR1 is MDHEN and CDR2 is SYDVKM. The CDR3 sequence is CASSLGGQAGREKLFF. CDR3 sequence (DNA): TGTGCCAGCAGTTTAGGGGGACAGGCGGGGCGTGAAAAACTGTTTTTT.

This rearrangement joins TRBV5-4 to TRBJ2-5; 9 nucleotides agree with TRBD1. Unmatched junction bases numbered 5, after V lost 4 bases and J lost 4 bases. CDR1 is SGHNT and CDR2 is YYREEE in the germline V gene (reference sequence). The CDR3 is 14 residues long. In nucleotides, the CDR3 is TGTGCCAGCAGCACCCGGGGACAGGGAGAGACCCAGTACTTC. Residues: CASSTRGQGETQYF.

The gene calls are TRBV7-3 and TRBJ1-5; 8 bases fit TRBD1. The germline V gene encodes CDR1 SGHTA and CDR2 FQGTGA. This CDR3 spans 16 amino acids. V was clipped by 1 base and J by 4 bases; unmatched bases: 6. CDR3 sequence reads: CASSLIQGGGNQPQHF. The CDR3 DNA reads TGTGCCAGCAGCTTAATACAGGGGGGAGGAAATCAGCCCCAGCATTTT.

The chain is built from TRBV7-9 and TRBJ2-1; D is perhaps TRBD2 (6 bases). Trimming took 5 bases from V and 0 from J, leaving 17 bases between them. The CDR3 is 17 amino acids. Germline CDR1 SEHNR, CDR2 FQNEAQ (reference sequence). CDR3 region: CASSNTLADRSYNEQFF. The DNA of the CDR3 is TGTGCCAGCAGCAATACCTTAGCGGATCGCTCCTACAATGAGCAGTTCTTC.

This chain links TRBV4-2 with TRBJ1-6, with 8 nucleotides matching TRBD1. Trimming removed 4 bases from V and 6 bases from J; junction bases left unmatched: 11. Germline V gene data show CDR1 as LGHNA and CDR2 as YNFKEQ. CDR3 length equals 17 residues. CDR3 bases: TGTGCCAGCAGCCTATACCAGGGGGCTTCATCTAATTCACCCCTCCACTTT. Amino acids: CASSLYQGASSNSPLHF.

The chain couples TRBV6-5 to TRBJ2-5; 7 bases map to TRBD2. This CDR3 is 14 amino acids long. V was pared by 6 bases and J by 3 bases, with 7 bases of the junction left unmatched. Germline V lookup: CDR1 MNHEY, CDR2 SVGAGI. CDR3 amino acids: CASRRGTREETQYF. CDR3 DNA: TGTGCCAGCAGGCGGGGGACCCGAGAAGAGACCCAGTACTTC.

Worth noting for this clone: A junction end diverges from the germline sequence, so it may reflect a read error. The J gene is TRBJ1-1, the V gene TRBV19; possibly TRBD1 for D (6 bases). The CDR3 is made up of 13 amino acids. The germline V gene has CDR1 LNHDA and CDR2 SQIVND (reference sequence). The CDR3 is CASRQGQGSSGLF. The CDR3 DNA reads as TGTGCCAGTAGGCAGGGGCAGGGCTCTAGTGGTCTCTTT.

The CDR3 sequence is CASSITGGALQPQHF. The CDR3 DNA reads TGTGCCAGCAGTATAACAGGGGGCGCGTTACAGCCCCAGCATTTT. This rearrangement joins TRBV6-5 to TRBJ1-5; TRBD1 matches 9 bases. Trimming took 5 bases from V and 7 from J; bases not matched to a gene: 9. The germline V gene encodes CDR1 MNHEY and CDR2 SVGAGI. The CDR3 runs 15 residues.

This clone occurred once. The chain recombines TRBV18 with TRBJ2-7, with D possibly matching TRBD1 (5 bases). V shed 4 bases and J shed 5 bases, with 15 bases lying between them. This CDR3 has 14 residues. CDR1 KGHSH and CDR2 LQKENI come from the germline V gene. The CDR3 sequence is CASSLSRVGNEQYF. The CDR3 DNA reads as TGTGCCAGCTCACTTTCCAGGGTCGGTAACGAGCAGTACTTC.

The chain links TRBV28 to TRBJ1-2; perhaps TRBD1 as D (6 bases). V lost 6 bases, J lost 8 bases, and 19 bases lay in between. The germline V gene encodes CDR1 MDHEN and CDR2 SYDVKM. The CDR3 has 14 amino acids. CDR3 amino acids: CASSWGQARGGYTF. In DNA form, the CDR3 reads TGTGCCAGCAGCTGGGGGCAGGCAAGGGGAGGCTACACCTTC.

The chain joins TRBV29-1 to TRBJ2-3; D call uncertain. This CDR3 comprises 13 residues. Germline V gene data show CDR1 as SQVTM and CDR2 as ANQGSEA. DNA for the CDR3: TGCAGTGCCCGAAGAGCACGCACAGATACGCAGTATTTT. Translation gives CSARRARTDTQYF.

A few counts support this clone. The chain employs TRBV11-3 and TRBJ1-6, with TRBD1 matching 7 bases. The CDR3 is 17 amino acids. CDR1 SGHNT and CDR2 YENEEA come from the germline V gene. V was clipped by 2 bases and J by 5 bases; unmatched bases: 9. CDR3 sequence: CASSLSLQGWHNSPLHF. The CDR3, as DNA: TGTGCCAGCAGCTTATCATTACAGGGGTGGCATAATTCACCCCTCCACTTT.

This clone was seen once. The chain has TRBV5-1 and TRBJ1-1; perhaps TRBD1 as D (6 bases). Between the trimmed V and J ends, which lost 3 bases and 4 bases, there was a span of 13 bases. CDR1 is SGHRS, CDR2 YFSETQ, per germline. The CDR3 has 14 amino acids. CDR3 DNA sequence: TGCGCCAGCAGCTACAACAGGGCCGGCACTGAAGCTTTCTTT. Residues: CASSYNRAGTEAFF.